This T cell receptor (beta chain) was found in a study of beta chain features in type 1 diabetes (dated by TCRdb to 2016 to 2019). Some background on the complete study: No differences in mean age, gender distribution, total cell number or subset yield were found between patients and healthy donors. A total of approximately 110,000,000 sorted cells were examined across all samples, and a strong correlation was observed between cell number per subset and RNA yield. Regulatory and stem cell-like memory subsets were isolated from only 8 patients and 8 healthy donors, whereas naive and central memory subsets came from all 28 donors. In the study, TCRB repertoires of sorted circulating CD4+ T cell subsets from recently diagnosed type 1 diabetes patients were compared with those of matched healthy donors. The full study reports these points: A moderate but significant shortening of TCRB CDR3 length was observed in type 1 diabetes patients in all four CD4+ subsets. Patients with type 1 diabetes made fewer insertions and deleted more nucleotides at VDJ recombination sites, implying thymic rearrangement abnormalities. Because cDNA was sequenced instead of genomic DNA, activated cells with high expression could be over-represented, although the groups did not differ in activation or CD3 levels. PCR may preferentially amplify shorter templates, but because patient and control samples were amplified and corrected together, any resulting skew would affect both groups equally. Because small numbers of individuals were included in the HLA sub-analyses, any influence of HLA type on TCRB rearrangement was left unresolved. Naive, central memory and regulatory TCRB repertoires appeared more similar among patients than among healthy donors.

From each donor, a single peripheral blood sample of 95 to 150 mL on average was drawn into heparinised tubes. Using a panel that included CD45RO, CCR7, CD25, CD127, CD95 and CD27, naive, central memory, regulatory and stem cell-like memory CD4+ T cells were sorted on a BD FACSAria II. A purity above 95% was achieved for all sorted populations. PBMCs were separated immediately by Lymphoprep density gradient centrifugation and were stained directly, without being cultured. So that batch effects would be minimized, each experiment stained and sorted samples in pairs, pairing one healthy donor with one patient. All of the isolated RNA was reverse transcribed with the High Capacity cDNA Reverse Transcription Kit, so expressed TCRB transcripts were sequenced. Naive, central memory and regulatory T cell samples underwent deep immunoSEQ sequencing, averaging about 3.57 million total reads per sample. Sorted cells were lysed in RLT buffer and RNA was extracted with DNase-treated RNeasy Micro or Mini kits, depending on cell number. To prevent cross-contamination, each cell subset was processed individually, whereas patient and healthy donor samples were processed jointly. Using the immunoSEQ multiplex PCR, TCRB sequences were amplified from cDNA into 87-bp fragments spanning the CDR3 region. Amplicons were sequenced on the Illumina HiSeq platform. In the source study's methods: Synthetic template baselines were used to correct PCR bias computationally, reads within Hamming distance 2 were collapsed together, and singletons that could not be merged were discarded. Reads were aligned against IMGT so that V, D and J genes, CDR3 length and insertions or deletions at six rearrangement sites could be assigned. Within each subset, clonotype counts were normalized to sorted cell number, and only after that were true diversity and Gini coefficients computed with the tcR R package. The overlap coefficient, calculated on TCRB nucleotide sequences, was used to quantify repertoire sharing. Out-of-frame TCRB sequences from naive cells were analyzed as a proxy for the pre-selection repertoire. The clones in this table, taken by TCRdb from immuneACCESS, are in-frame only. Not every clone is retained; where verified, under half of the shortfall comes from an unresolved V gene, and the cause of the rest is unknown. V and J calls and clone size are copied from that table; D and trimming were computed from the DNA. The sample table records roughly 450,000 clones; about an eighth of these occur just once. About 0.045% of the sample is held by the ten biggest clonotypes.

The CDR3 spans 13 residues, from the cysteine through the phenylalanine. The read is trimmed to its CDR3 DNA, 39 bases read in frame from base 1. CDR1 and CDR2 (SGHDN, FVKESK) derive from the germline V gene. V lost 8 bases and J lost 1 base; the stretch between them is 11 bases long. Worth noting for this clone: The specificity of this receptor is unknown. No per-base quality is available; no much larger clone lies one base away.

The sample consisted of naive CD4+ T cells from blood. The cell subset or site label, read with the paper, signifies: true naive CD4+ T cells. This TCR derives from a woman aged 18-29 years in good health. The rearranged chain carries TRBV14 and TRBJ2-5, with no D gene named confidently. The CDR3 here reads CASSRDPQETQYF. In nucleotide form, the sequence is TGTGCCAGCTCTAGAGACCCCCAAGAGACCCAGTACTTC.